A single sample gave rise to the 32 T cell receptor beta chains below, sequenced in a study of cytomegalovirus exposure and HLA in healthy donors. Use of 60 Vbeta and 13 Jbeta primers characterized the PCR. Sequencing was performed with immunoSEQ multiplex PCR; in TCRdb, only in-frame clones are kept and a portion is missing. The repertoire has 90,000 to 150,000 clones, about 80% of them found once; the top ten carry almost 5%. Specimen: PBMCs. These receptor sequences come from a man aged 50-60 years in good health and CMV-seropositive.

Concerning this clone: Other DNA sequences in the sample encode the same CDR3. The genes are TRBV28 and TRBJ1-5; 8 nucleotides align to TRBD1. The CDR3 length is 14 residues. V shed 5 bases, J shed 2 bases, and the junction held 2 bases outside the gene matches. Germline CDR1 is MDHEN and CDR2 is SYDVKM. The CDR3 sequence is CASSPGQGNQPQHF. CDR3 coding DNA: TGTGCCAGCAGTCCGGGACAGGGCAATCAGCCCCAGCATTTT.

The chain has TRBV5-1 and TRBJ2-1, with D uncertain. The CDR3 sequence is 14 residues long. Germline CDR1 reads SGHRS; CDR2 reads YFSETQ. The V gene lost 3 bases and the J gene lost 4 bases, with 11 bases spanning the gap. CDR3 nucleotide sequence: TGCGCCAGCAGCTCGTTAAGCCCATACAATGAGCAGTTCTTC. Amino acids: CASSSLSPYNEQFF.

This chain links TRBV28 with TRBJ2-3, with a tentative D call TRBD2 (6 bases). The CDR3 runs 15 residues. CDR1 MDHEN and CDR2 SYDVKM come from the germline V gene. Trimming pared 3 bases from V and 0 bases from J, leaving 10 bases between. The CDR3: CASSLGGDSTDTQYF. As DNA, the CDR3 is TGTGCCAGCAGTTTGGGGGGAGACAGCACAGATACGCAGTATTTT.

The chain recombines TRBV18 with TRBJ2-2, with a possible D match to TRBD1 (5 bases). V lost 5 bases and J 0 bases, leaving 13 bases between the germline ends. The CDR3 is made up of 16 amino acids. The germline CDR1 and CDR2 sequences are KGHSH and LQKENI. The CDR3 nucleotides read TGTGCCAGCTCAAAGGGGCCGCTGACGAACACCGGGGAGCTGTTTTTT. Its protein product is CASSKGPLTNTGELFF.

V usage is TRBV28 and J usage is TRBJ2-6, with D possibly being TRBD2 (6 bases). In germline, CDR1 is MDHEN, CDR2 SYDVKM. The CDR3 extends over 17 amino acids. V lost 2 bases to trimming and J lost 0 bases, with 11 bases between them. CDR3 sequence (DNA): TGTGCCAGCAGTTTAAGGACGGGACTCTCTGGGGCCAACGTCCTGACTTTC. Translated: CASSLRTGLSGANVLTF.

This clone turned up a few times. The chain is built from TRBV30 and TRBJ2-2; tentatively, D is TRBD1 (5 bases). The germline V and J ends were trimmed by 0 bases and 6 bases, with 14 bases remaining between them. In germline, CDR1 is GTSNPN, CDR2 SVGIG (reference sequence). This CDR3 is 15 amino acids long. The DNA of the CDR3 is TGTGCCTGGAGTGTACGTCTAGGGGCCGCCGGGGAGCTGTTTTTT. This translates into CAWSVRLGAAGELFF.

The V call is TRBV2, the J call TRBJ1-6; D is uncertain. Trimming pared 2 bases from V and 0 bases from J, leaving 11 bases between. This CDR3 spans 17 amino acids. CDR1 SNHLY and CDR2 FYNNEI come from the germline V gene. The CDR3 coding sequence is TGTGCCAGCAGTGAAATCGTAGGGAGCTCCTATAATTCACCCCTCCACTTT. It is translated as CASSEIVGSSYNSPLHF.

The V gene is TRBV4-2, the J gene TRBJ1-3; possibly TRBD1 for D (5 bases). CDR1 is LGHNA and CDR2 is YNFKEQ in the germline V gene. The CDR3 contains 17 residues. The ends were cut back, 3 bases at V and 2 bases at J, with 17 bases in the middle. The CDR3 region is CASSHGPGPRAGNTIYF. CDR3 sequence (DNA): TGTGCCAGCAGCCATGGACCGGGCCCCAGGGCTGGAAACACCATATATTTT.

As for this clone: Mismatch with germline at one junction end may stem from a read error. The chain couples TRBV7-9 to TRBJ2-7, with 10 nucleotides matching TRBD2. The CDR3 covers 15 residues. Germline V gene lookup returns CDR1 SEHNR and CDR2 FQNEAQ (reference sequence). The CDR3 DNA reads TGTGCCAGCAGCGTAGCGGGAGGCATCTCCTACGAGCAGTACTTC. Translating gives CASSVAGGISYEQYF.

The CDR3 nucleotides are TGTGCCAGCAGCACGGAACTGACAGTACGGACTGAAGCTTTCTTT. Translating gives CASSTELTVRTEAFF. V usage is TRBV5-4 and J usage is TRBJ1-1; possible D gene TRBD1, 5 bases. Germline CDR1 reads SGHNT; CDR2 reads YYREEE (reference sequence). Trimming removed 4 bases from V and 5 bases from J, with 18 bases in between. The CDR3 has 15 residues. The full variable domain, in which reference TRBV5-4 and TRBJ1-1 provide the parts outside the CDR3, is ETGVTQSPTHLIKTRGQQVTLRCSSQSGHNTVSWYQQALGQGPQFIFQYYREEENGRGNFPPRFSGLQFPNYSSELNVNALELDDSALYLCASSTELTVRTEAFFGQGTRLTVV.

This clone has a single count. The chain uses TRBV19 and TRBJ1-5; D uncertain. Trimming removed 1 base at V and 5 bases at J, with 15 bases between. This CDR3 contains 16 residues. Germline V CDR1 and CDR2: LNHDA, SQIVND (reference sequence). This CDR3 is CASSIVNRPGDQPQHF. For the CDR3, the DNA is TGTGCCAGTAGTATAGTTAACCGACCGGGAGATCAGCCCCAGCATTTT.

This sequence joins TRBV19 and TRBJ1-6; no clear D gene. Trimming removed 3 bases at V and 7 bases at J, with 16 bases between. This CDR3 is 16 amino acids long. The germline V gene has CDR1 LNHDA and CDR2 SQIVND (reference sequence). CDR3 sequence: CASSIPSDGKNSPLHF. CDR3 nucleotide sequence: TGTGCCAGTAGTATCCCCAGCGACGGGAAAAATTCACCCCTCCACTTT.

This clone was counted only a few times. In DNA form, the CDR3 reads TGTGCCAGCAGCCCAGCGGGAGGGGAATCCTACGAGCAGTACTTC. It is translated as CASSPAGGESYEQYF. The chain combines TRBV5-6 with TRBJ2-7, with 10 bases fitting TRBD2. CDR1 is SGHDT and CDR2 is YYEEEE in the germline V gene. With V trimmed by 4 bases and J by 1 base, 5 bases remained unmatched. The CDR3 sequence is 15 residues long.

The chain carries TRBV6-6 and TRBJ1-6; 8 nucleotides align to TRBD1. The germline gives CDR1 MNHNY, CDR2 SVGAGI (reference sequence). The CDR3 runs to 14 residues. Trimming at V came to 5 bases and at J to 10 bases, leaving 7 bases not matched to a gene. Here the CDR3 DNA reads TGTGCCAGCAGTGCCGACAGGGGAGGATCACCCCTCCACTTT. Translated, it gives CASSADRGGSPLHF.

The rearrangement links TRBV7-8 to TRBJ2-1; 10 nucleotides agree with TRBD2. In germline, CDR1 is SGHVS, CDR2 FQNEAQ. Germline trimming cut 2 bases from V and 4 bases from J; bases unmatched to any gene: 8. The CDR3 runs 17 residues. The CDR3 is CASSLRASGGLYNEQFF. CDR3 bases: TGTGCCAGCAGCTTAAGGGCTAGCGGGGGCCTATACAATGAGCAGTTCTTC.

The chain couples TRBV30 to TRBJ2-1; 9 bases align to TRBD2. Germline CDR1 reads GTSNPN; CDR2 reads SVGIG (reference sequence). This CDR3 spans 14 amino acids. V was clipped by 0 bases and J by 10 bases; unmatched bases: 7. The CDR3 sequence is CAWSVLAGVQEQFF. CDR3 nucleotides: TGTGCCTGGAGTGTTTTAGCGGGAGTACAGGAGCAGTTCTTC.

The gene calls are TRBV6-5 and TRBJ1-5, with TRBD1 matching over 8 bases. This CDR3 region has 13 residues. Germline V gives CDR1 MNHEY, CDR2 SVGAGI. V gave up 7 bases and J gave up 4 bases; unmatched junction bases: 3. The CDR3 loop reads CASTTGGNQPQHF. DNA for the CDR3: TGTGCCAGCACAACAGGGGGTAATCAGCCCCAGCATTTT.

The chain combines TRBV5-6 with TRBJ2-2; D gene uncertain. This CDR3 spans 15 amino acids. In germline, CDR1 is SGHDT, CDR2 YYEEEE. The V end was cut by 0 bases, the J end by 4 bases, with 10 bases between. In DNA, the CDR3 is TGTGCCAGCAGCTTGGTGGGTTCTAGCACCGGGGAGCTGTTTTTT. It yields the protein CASSLVGSSTGELFF.

This clone appeared once. This sequence joins TRBV28 and TRBJ1-2, with D unclear. V lost 6 bases and J lost 0, with 11 bases in between. CDR3 length: 14 amino acids. Germline CDR1 MDHEN, CDR2 SYDVKM. The CDR3 DNA reads as TGTGCCAGCAGGGAGGCGCGAGCTAACTATGGCTACACCTTC. This translates into CASREARANYGYTF.

The chain uses TRBV13 and TRBJ2-2; 9 bases agree with TRBD2. The CDR3 is 17 amino acids. With 5 bases clipped from V and 3 bases from J, the junction kept 10 bases outside the gene matches. The germline gives CDR1 PRHDT, CDR2 FYEKMQ (reference sequence). As DNA, the CDR3 is TGTGCCAGCAGCCCACGGAGCGGGGGGTCGTACACCGGGGAGCTGTTTTTT. Its protein product is CASSPRSGGSYTGELFF.

Here the CDR3 DNA reads TGTGCCAGCAGTCCCACAGGGTTGGACTATGGCTACACCTTC. It codes for CASSPTGLDYGYTF. The chain employs TRBV6-5 and TRBJ1-2, with D perhaps TRBD1 (6 bases). The CDR3 loop spans 14 amino acids. Germline loops: CDR1 MNHEY, CDR2 SVGAGI. Trimming left V 5 bases short and J 3 bases short, with 13 bases between.

The chain couples TRBV28 to TRBJ2-1; a possible D gene is TRBD1 (6 bases). V lost 5 bases, J lost 3 bases, and 11 bases lay in between. Germline assignment: CDR1 MDHEN and CDR2 SYDVKM. The length of the CDR3 is 14 residues. Here the CDR3 reads CASSVPGVYNEQFF. CDR3 DNA sequence: TGTGCCAGCAGTGTACCAGGGGTCTACAATGAGCAGTTCTTC.

The chain carries TRBV28 and TRBJ1-4; TRBD1 aligns across 7 bases. The CDR3 has 14 residues. Germline CDR1 MDHEN, CDR2 SYDVKM. Losses at the gene ends were 4 bases for V and 5 bases for J; bases not matched to a gene: 4. CDR3 nucleotide sequence: TGTGCCAGCAGTTCCCCGGGACAGAATGAAAAACTGTTTTTT. Its translation is CASSSPGQNEKLFF.

This chain links TRBV30 with TRBJ2-7, with D maybe TRBD1 (8 bases). The CDR3 runs 13 residues. V dropped 4 bases and J dropped 0 bases, with 10 bases sitting between them. CDR1 and CDR2 from the germline V gene are GTSNPN and SVGIG (reference sequence). The CDR3, as DNA: TGTGCCTGGAACAGGGGGGGCTCCTACGAGCAGTACTTC. Encoded protein: CAWNRGGSYEQYF.

The J gene is TRBJ1-6, the V gene TRBV25-1, with a weak D call TRBD1 (6 bases). The CDR3 has 16 residues. Germline assignment: CDR1 MGHDK and CDR2 SYGVNS. Between the trimmed V and J ends, which lost 0 bases and 9 bases, there was a span of 15 bases. The CDR3 region is CASSEYRRGAISPLHF. The CDR3 bases are TGTGCCAGCAGTGAATATAGGCGGGGGGCCATTTCACCCCTCCACTTT.

This chain connects TRBV9 to TRBJ2-2, with D possibly TRBD2 on 5 matching bases. V lost 2 bases to trimming and J lost 5 bases, with 19 bases between them. Per germline, CDR1 SGDLS and CDR2 YYNGEE. The CDR3 totals 17 residues. The CDR3: CASSVSATNLGTGELFF. CDR3 DNA: TGTGCCAGCAGCGTTAGCGCTACAAACCTGGGGACCGGGGAGCTGTTTTTT.

The chain joins TRBV6-5 to TRBJ2-7; TRBD1 aligns across 7 bases. CDR1 is MNHEY and CDR2 is SVGAGI in the germline V gene. Trimming removed 9 bases from V and 3 bases from J; junction bases left unmatched: 8. The CDR3 loop spans 13 amino acids. The CDR3, as DNA: TGTGCCAGTCACAGGGGTGGGGGCTACGAGCAGTACTTC. Amino acid sequence: CASHRGGGYEQYF.

V and J are TRBV5-8 and TRBJ2-1; D possibly corresponds to TRBD1 (5 bases). This CDR3 has 12 residues. Trimming removed 4 bases from V and 4 bases from J, with 6 bases in between. The V gene's germline CDR1 is SGHTS and CDR2 YDEGEE. The CDR3 sequence: CASSNRYNEQFF. The CDR3 nucleotides are TGTGCCAGCAGCAACAGGTACAATGAGCAGTTCTTC. Looking up the rest from reference TRBV5-8 and TRBJ2-1 gives the full variable domain: EAGVTQSPTHLIKTRGQQATLRCSPISGHTSVYWYQQALGLGLQFLLWYDEGEERNRGNFPPRFSGRQFPNYSSELNVNALELEDSALYLCASSNRYNEQFFGPGTRLTVL.

The chain links TRBV10-2 to TRBJ2-7; D not resolved. V lost 7 bases and J 0 bases, leaving 7 bases between the germline ends. This CDR3 comprises 12 residues. Looked up from germline, CDR1 is WSHSY and CDR2 is SAAADI. The CDR3 loop is CASTFSSYEQYF. The CDR3 nucleotides are TGCGCCAGCACCTTTAGCTCCTACGAGCAGTACTTC.

CDR3 DNA: TGTGCCAGCAGTGTTGGGGGGACAGCGGACACTGAAGCTTTCTTT. Its translation is CASSVGGTADTEAFF. The chain employs TRBV6-1 and TRBJ1-1; TRBD1 agrees at 7 bases. The V segment lost 4 bases and the J segment 3 bases; nucleotides outside the gene matches: 8. Germline-derived CDR1 and CDR2 are MNHNS and SASEGT. This CDR3 has 15 residues.

The rearrangement uses TRBV27 and TRBJ1-5; D unclear. The CDR3 loop spans 15 amino acids. Germline-derived CDR1 and CDR2 are MNHEY and SMNVEV (reference sequence). Trimming removed 4 bases from V and 1 base from J, with 11 bases in between. CDR3 sequence reads: CASSSTGGSNQPQHF. In DNA form, the CDR3 reads TGTGCCAGCAGTTCCACGGGCGGGAGCAATCAGCCCCAGCATTTT.

In this sample, this clone turned up a few times. The J gene is TRBJ2-5, the V gene TRBV4-1; 8 positions match TRBD2. The DNA end is a closer match to TRBJ2-7, so the J assignment may be wrong. In germline, CDR1 is MGHRA, CDR2 YSYEKL. The CDR3 runs 15 residues. For the CDR3, the DNA is TGCGCCAGCAGCCCAGCGGGAGAGCCATTCTACGAGCAGTACTTC. Translating it yields CASSPAGEPFYEQYF.